Only a few counts were recorded for the clone carrying this TCR beta chain. Original handling: Estimation of nucleated cell counts was performed using reference gene primer amplification. Clones were read by immunoSEQ multiplex PCR, and TCRdb kept only the in-frame ones, dropping some. The DNA was the basis for D and trimming; V, J and clone size are from that table. The table records over 200,000 clones, approximately 88% of them present only once. The data derive from a study of blood T cell repertoires in COVID-19. As for the study in general: Collection of acute and convalescent COVID-19 samples took place in the United States, Italy and Spain.

This sequence was found in a woman aged 25-40 years with acute or convalescent COVID-19. The sequencing sample was made of peripheral blood.

The CDR3 loop reads CAWSDRGRYQPQHF. As DNA, the CDR3 is TGTGCCTGGAGTGACAGGGGACGATATCAGCCCCAGCATTTT. The genes are TRBV30 and TRBJ1-5, with 7 bases lining up with TRBD1. Trimming removed 1 base from V and 5 bases from J; junction bases left unmatched: 5. CDR3 length: 14 amino acids. Germline CDR1 reads GTSNPN; CDR2 reads SVGIG (reference sequence).